The present T cell receptor beta chain was sequenced within a study of Ad26.COV2.S vaccination and SARS-CoV-2 variants. Points from the study as a whole: Reportedly, after vaccination the spike-specific CD8+ and CD4+ T cell responses displayed substantial breadth. People who got the vaccine or the placebo had similar non-spike TCR breadth. While placebo recipients had lower spike-specific TCR breadth, vaccine recipients had more.

TCRdb keeps only in-frame clones here, not all; method: immunoSEQ multiplex PCR. Here the sample spans about 480,000 clones, roughly 85% being singletons. Indicated treatment: about 20 received Ad26.COV2.S at low or high dose, single or two shots; 5 received placebo; per-sample allocation not given. Sampling took place 63 days after the first vaccine or placebo injection. Adults aged 18-55 years in Boston included the donor. Of note for this clone: The antigen remains unidentified.

CDR1 and CDR2 from the germline V gene are SQVTM and ANQGSEA. The CDR3 totals 13 residues. V was clipped by 7 bases and J by 5 bases; unmatched bases: 7. This sequence originates from a person aged 18-60 years who received the Ad26.COV2.S COVID-19 vaccine or a placebo. Here the sequenced sample was peripheral blood, taken in a trial of Ad26.COV2.S vaccine versus placebo. V is TRBV29-1 and J is TRBJ2-5; the match to TRBD1 covers 10 bases. The CDR3 DNA follows: TGCAGCGCAAGACAGGGGGCCGCGGAGACCCAGTACTTC. Amino acid sequence: CSARQGAAETQYF.